A selection of T cell receptor beta chains follows, all from one sample in a study of shared clonotypes between healthy human individuals. Only in-frame clones appear in the TCRdb table, and some are missing; sequencing was by immunoSEQ multiplex PCR. The table includes around 700,000 clones, around 67% detected once. Input material: memory CD4+ T cells sorted from blood. These receptors were collected from a woman aged 25 to 45 in good health. CDR3s include the opening cysteine and the closing phenylalanine or tryptophan. D genes are given only for firm matches. Expanded clones are given a class, and other clones once, few, many or no size at all.

v_gene	abundance	j_gene	d_gene	CDR3aa	CDR3nt
TRBV18	-	TRBJ2-1	-	CASSPFFEDESFF	TGTGCCAGCTCACCCTTTTTCGAGGACGAGTCGTTCTTC
TRBV5-1	-	TRBJ1-2	TRBD1	CASTTGGNYGYTF	TGCGCCAGCACTACAGGGGGCAACTATGGCTACACCTTC
TRBV5-1	few	TRBJ2-7	TRBD2	CASSLEGTSGPGEQYF	TGCGCCAGCAGCTTGGAGGGGACTAGCGGGCCCGGGGAGCAGTACTTC
TRBV7-2	few	TRBJ2-7	-	CASSSYLSSYEQYF	TGTGCCAGCAGCTCTTATCTTTCCTCCTACGAGCAGTACTTC
TRBV28	-	TRBJ1-5	-	CASSGKTGLNQPQHF	TGTGCCAGCAGTGGTAAGACAGGCCTCAATCAGCCCCAGCATTTT
TRBV11-2	-	TRBJ2-3	TRBD1	CASSLDRGQPDTQYF	TGTGCCAGCAGCTTAGACAGGGGGCAACCAGATACGCAGTATTTT
TRBV28	-	TRBJ1-5	-	CASTGGVGNQPQHF	TGTGCCAGCACGGGGGGCGTGGGCAATCAGCCCCAGCATTTT
TRBV19	-	TRBJ2-5	-	CASSASQGEETQYF	TGTGCCAGTAGTGCTTCACAGGGTGAAGAGACCCAGTACTTC
TRBV30	-	TRBJ1-1	-	CAWSVQSDTEAFF	TGTGCCTGGAGTGTTCAATCCGACACTGAAGCTTTCTTT
TRBV25-1	once	TRBJ1-2	-	CASSDKGHGYGYTF	TGTGCCAGCAGTGATAAGGGGCACGGGTATGGCTACACCTTC
TRBV25-1	many	TRBJ2-6	-	CASSAEGPGANVLTF	TGTGCCAGCAGTGCAGAGGGGCCTGGGGCCAACGTCCTGACTTTC